The entry below gives a single TCR beta chain sequence along with its context. Its matching antigen is unknown. Trimming left V 1 base short and J 4 bases short, with 12 bases between. Germline CDR1 reads SGHRS; CDR2 reads YFSETQ. CDR3 size: 15 residues. This record belongs to a study of T cell responses to AZD1222 COVID-19 vaccine. Study-level background: Recipients boosted at about 4 weeks or about 12 weeks are pooled. Study findings and constraints: Clonal diversity was possibly underestimated; the donors were predominantly white British and more often female. Reportedly, nearly half the spike-specific TCRs target unmutated variant regions.

The data were produced by immunoSEQ multiplex PCR, yet TCRdb's version contains in-frame clones alone and is incomplete. This sample has fewer than 120,000 clones, with about 87% found just once. This clonotype was sampled from an adult in good health. The sample in question was peripheral blood, obtained on day 0 of AZD1222 vaccination. The V and J genes are TRBV5-1 and TRBJ2-1; a possible D gene is TRBD2 (5 bases). CDR3 residues: CASSLMRTGYNEQFF. DNA of the CDR3: TGCGCCAGCAGCTTGATGCGGACTGGATACAATGAGCAGTTCTTC. The full variable domain, its missing parts supplied by reference TRBV5-1 and TRBJ2-1, is KAGVTQTPRYLIKTRGQQVTLSCSPISGHRSVSWYQQTPGQGLQFLFEYFSETQRNKGNFPGRFSGRQFSNSRSEMNVSTLELGDSALYLCASSLMRTGYNEQFFGPGTRLTVL.